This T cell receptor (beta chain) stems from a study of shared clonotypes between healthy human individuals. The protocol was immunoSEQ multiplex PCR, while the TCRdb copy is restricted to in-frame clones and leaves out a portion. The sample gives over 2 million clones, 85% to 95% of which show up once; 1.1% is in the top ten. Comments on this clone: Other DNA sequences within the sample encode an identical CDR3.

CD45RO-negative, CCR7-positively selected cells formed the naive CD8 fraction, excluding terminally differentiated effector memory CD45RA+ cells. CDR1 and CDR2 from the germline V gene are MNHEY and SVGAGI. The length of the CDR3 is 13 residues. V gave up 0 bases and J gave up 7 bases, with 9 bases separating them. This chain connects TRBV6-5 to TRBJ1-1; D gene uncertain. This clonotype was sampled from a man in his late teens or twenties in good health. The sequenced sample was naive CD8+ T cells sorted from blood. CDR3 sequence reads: CASSYSSGNEAFF. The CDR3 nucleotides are TGTGCCAGCAGTTACTCTTCGGGGAATGAAGCTTTCTTT.